This TCR beta chain was sequenced in a study of blood T cells in healthy people across ages. The study's findings and limits: Measured against age, TCR beta diversity per million T cells decreased in a roughly linear manner.

CDR1 SQVTM and CDR2 ANQGSEA come from the germline V gene. The J segment lost 2 bases and the V segment lost 8 bases, leaving 4 bases of the junction unmatched. The CDR3 contains 12 residues. Next came a second PCR, run for about 7 to 12 cycles, which used a sample-barcoded 5' primer along with a J-beta primer mix. MiXCR was run by TCRdb on the 5' RACE reads, yielding one entry per CDR3 protein. The data hold 800,000 to 950,000 distinct CDR3 sequences, with approximately 49% observed a single time. This clonotype turned up a few times. The antigen is unknown. V gene TRBV29-1 combines with J gene TRBJ2-3, with 7 bases fitting TRBD1. The sample taken for sequencing was blood. The receptor's source is a man aged 25-45 years in good health. The chain's CDR3 is CSLGQNTDTQYF. DNA of the CDR3: TGCAGCTTGGGACAGAACACAGATACGCAGTATTTT.